The 24 T cell receptor beta chains below all came from one sample that was sequenced in a study of blood T cell repertoires in COVID-19. Some clones are missing from TCRdb's copy, which holds only in-frame ones; the method was immunoSEQ multiplex PCR. This table has about 120,000 clones, 80% to 90% appearing once. The sample consisted of peripheral blood. The receptors shown here come from a man aged 70-80 years with active or convalescent COVID-19.

The rearrangement uses TRBV28 and TRBJ2-7; TRBD2 agrees at 10 bases. Germline V lookup: CDR1 MDHEN, CDR2 SYDVKM. V dropped 9 bases and J dropped 2; count of bases not matched to a gene: 7. The CDR3 contains 14 residues. The CDR3 DNA follows: TGTGCCAGTTCTTGGACTAGCGGAACCTACGAGCAGTACTTC. It yields the protein CASSWTSGTYEQYF. Filled out from reference TRBV28 and TRBJ2-7, the complete variable domain reads DVKVTQSSRYLVKRTGEKVFLECVQDMDHENMFWYRQDPGLGLRLIYFSYDVKMKEKGDIPEGYSVSREKKERFSLILESASTNQTSMYLCASSWTSGTYEQYFGPGTRLTVT.

This chain uses TRBV18 with TRBJ1-4; D uncertain. With 0 bases removed from V and 3 bases from J, the gap between germline ends came to 5 bases. Germline V CDR1 and CDR2: KGHSH, LQKENI. The CDR3 consists of 14 residues. CDR3 loop: CASSPPRPNEKLFF. The CDR3 DNA reads TGTGCCAGCTCACCACCGCGGCCTAATGAAAAACTGTTTTTT.

The chain combines TRBV29-1 with TRBJ2-1, with 8 positions matching TRBD1. The CDR3 is made up of 14 amino acids. The trim removed 3 bases at V and 7 bases at J, leaving 8 bases unmatched. Germline CDR1 reads SQVTM; CDR2 reads ANQGSEA. The CDR3 sequence is CSVEDLDRGNEQFF. The CDR3 DNA is TGCAGCGTTGAGGACCTCGACAGGGGTAATGAGCAGTTCTTC.

This chain uses TRBV6-5 with TRBJ1-2, with TRBD1 matching over 9 bases. Looked up from germline, CDR1 is MNHEY and CDR2 is SVGAGI. The CDR3 is 14 amino acids. The J segment lost 4 bases and the V segment lost 5 bases, leaving 5 bases of the junction unmatched. DNA for the CDR3: TGTGCCAGCAGTCTACAGGGGGCCGTCTATGGCTACACCTTC. This gives the protein CASSLQGAVYGYTF.

V and J are TRBV28 and TRBJ2-7, with 7 bases that match TRBD1. V lost 3 bases to trimming and J lost 4 bases; unmatched junction nucleotides: 6. Germline loops: CDR1 MDHEN, CDR2 SYDVKM. This CDR3 spans 14 amino acids. The CDR3 DNA reads as TGTGCCAGCAGTTTCATGGGACAGATGTACGAGCAGTACTTC. This translates into CASSFMGQMYEQYF.

V is TRBV2 and J is TRBJ2-4; D uncertain. Germline CDR1 and CDR2: SNHLY and FYNNEI. This CDR3 comprises 14 residues. Trimming took 0 bases from V and 10 from J, leaving 13 bases between them. This chain's CDR3 is CASSEASRHWIQYF. The CDR3 region has the DNA TGTGCCAGCAGTGAAGCTAGCCGTCATTGGATTCAGTACTTC.

This sequence joins TRBV7-9 and TRBJ1-5, with a possible D match to TRBD1 (5 bases). Germline V gene lookup returns CDR1 SEHNR and CDR2 FQNEAQ (reference sequence). The V gene lost 0 bases and the J gene lost 1 base, with 10 bases spanning the gap. The CDR3 is 16 amino acids. The CDR3 DNA follows: TGTGCCAGCAGCTTAGCGGGAGGGGCGAGCAATCAGCCCCAGCATTTT. Translation gives CASSLAGGASNQPQHF.

This rearrangement joins TRBV9 to TRBJ2-2; TRBD2 matches at 8 bases. This CDR3 spans 15 amino acids. Losses at the gene ends were 3 bases for V and 0 bases for J; bases not matched to a gene: 1. Germline V gene lookup returns CDR1 SGDLS and CDR2 YYNGEE. CDR3 amino acids: CASSATSANTGELFF. CDR3 DNA: TGTGCCAGCAGCGCGACTAGCGCGAACACCGGGGAGCTGTTTTTT.

The rearrangement links TRBV7-2 to TRBJ2-3, with a possible D match to TRBD2 (5 bases). Germline V lookup: CDR1 SGHTA, CDR2 FQGNSA. The CDR3 contains 16 residues. V shed 0 bases and J shed 2 bases, with 12 bases lying between them. The CDR3 is CASSLASGLITDTQYF. In DNA form, the CDR3 reads TGTGCCAGCAGCTTAGCCAGCGGCCTAATCACAGATACGCAGTATTTT. The entire variable domain, with the rest obtained from reference TRBV7-2 and TRBJ2-3, is as follows: GAGVSQSPSNKVTEKGKDVELRCDPISGHTALYWYRQSLGQGLEFLIYFQGNSAPDKSGLPSDRFSAERTGGSVSTLTIQRTQQEDSAVYLCASSLASGLITDTQYFGPGTRLTVL.

V and J are TRBV3-1 (or the pseudogene TRBV3-2) and TRBJ1-2, with unresolved D. The CDR3 totals 17 residues. Trimming cost V 0 bases and J 3 bases, with 17 bases left between them. CDR1 is LGHDT and CDR2 is YNNKEL in the germline V gene (reference sequence). CDR3 amino acids: CASSQERGYGGYYGYTF. The CDR3 nucleotides are TGTGCCAGCAGCCAAGAACGTGGCTACGGCGGCTACTATGGCTACACCTTC.

This sequence joins TRBV11-2 and TRBJ2-3; D may be TRBD1 (5 bases). CDR1 is SGHAT and CDR2 is FQNNGV in the germline V gene. The CDR3 has 14 residues. Trimming pared 3 bases from V and 4 bases from J, leaving 11 bases between. The CDR3 coding sequence is TGTGCCAGCAGCTTTCAGGGTTGGGCAGATACGCAGTATTTT. Protein sequence: CASSFQGWADTQYF.

In this sample, this clone turned up once. The rearrangement uses TRBV3-1 (or the pseudogene TRBV3-2) and TRBJ2-3, with 8 bases fitting TRBD2. Germline assignment: CDR1 LGHDT and CDR2 YNNKEL (reference sequence). The J segment lost 4 bases and the V segment lost 2 bases, leaving 8 bases of the junction unmatched. The CDR3 is 16 residues long. CDR3 amino acids: CASSQPRSGRPDTQYF. CDR3 coding DNA: TGTGCCAGCAGCCAACCACGGAGCGGGAGACCAGATACGCAGTATTTT.

The V gene is TRBV18, the J gene TRBJ1-5, with D maybe TRBD1 (5 bases). The length of the CDR3 is 15 residues. V lost 6 bases to trimming and J lost 7 bases, with 19 bases between them. CDR1 is KGHSH and CDR2 is LQKENI in the germline V gene. This chain's CDR3 is CASSTLQEIAQPQHF. CDR3 sequence (DNA): TGTGCCAGCTCTACGTTACAGGAGATAGCCCAGCCCCAGCATTTT.

The CDR3 region has the DNA TGTGCCAGCAGTTACTCCAGGGCGGGGGGAAACACCATATATTTT. Translation gives CASSYSRAGGNTIYF. V is TRBV6-5 and J is TRBJ1-3; D is possibly TRBD1 (5 bases). Germline V gene lookup returns CDR1 MNHEY and CDR2 SVGAGI. The length of the CDR3 is 15 residues. The V gene lost 0 bases and the J gene lost 4 bases, with 10 bases spanning the gap.

The chain combines TRBV6-2 or TRBV6-3 with TRBJ1-5, with TRBD1 matching 10 bases. CDR3 length equals 12 residues. Trimming at V came to 5 bases and at J to 10 bases, leaving 2 bases not matched to a gene. CDR1 and CDR2 (germline): MNHEY, SVGEGT. The CDR3 bases are TGTGCCAGCAGTCGGACAGGGGGACCCCAGCATTTT. It encodes CASSRTGGPQHF.

CDR3 region: CASRPGQGAYGYTF. CDR3 nucleotides: TGTGCCAGCAGACCCGGACAGGGGGCCTATGGCTACACCTTC. The chain carries TRBV11-2 and TRBJ1-2, with 11 bases fitting TRBD1. Germline loops: CDR1 SGHAT, CDR2 FQNNGV. The CDR3 contains 14 residues. V lost 6 bases and J lost 4; bases outside the gene matches: 4. Based on the CDR3 plus reference TRBV11-2 and TRBJ1-2, the full variable domain is EAGVAQSPRYKIIEKRQSVAFWCNPISGHATLYWYQQILGQGPKLLIQFQNNGVVDDSQLPKDRFSAERLKGVDSTLKIQPAKLEDSAVYLCASRPGQGAYGYTFGSGTRLTVV.

The CDR3 spells CASSPDQGRVTEAFF. In DNA form, the CDR3 reads TGTGCCAGCTCACCGGATCAGGGGCGGGTTACTGAAGCTTTCTTT. The chain joins TRBV18 to TRBJ1-1, with a weak D call TRBD1 (6 bases). V lost 3 bases and J lost 5, with 16 bases in between. This CDR3 is 15 amino acids long. From germline, CDR1 is KGHSH and CDR2 LQKENI.

The chain uses TRBV11-3 and TRBJ2-1; D might be TRBD2 (6 bases). Trimming took off 1 base at V and 13 bases at J, with 20 bases between the two ends. The CDR3 has 15 amino acids. Germline CDR1 is SGHNT and CDR2 is YENEEA. The CDR3 DNA follows: TGTGCCAGCAGCTTAGGGGGCATGGAGGGATTTAGTCAGTTCTTC. Translated: CASSLGGMEGFSQFF.

The chain employs TRBV18 and TRBJ1-6; 7 nucleotides align to TRBD1. The CDR3 runs to 18 residues. Germline CDR1 and CDR2: KGHSH and LQKENI. After removal of 4 bases from V and 5 bases from J, the junction contained 14 bases not matched to a gene. The CDR3: CASSRSRGTVEHNSPLHF. For the CDR3, the DNA is TGTGCCAGCTCACGTTCCCGGGGGACAGTTGAGCATAATTCACCCCTCCACTTT.

The sample holds one count of this clone. The chain uses TRBV19 and TRBJ1-1; 11 bases fit TRBD1. The CDR3 is made up of 14 amino acids. CDR1 and CDR2 from the germline V gene are LNHDA and SQIVND (reference sequence). J was trimmed by 8 bases and V by 5 bases; bases with no gene match: 7. DNA of the CDR3: TGTGCCAGTAGTCCAAGGACAGGGGGCGTAGAAGCTTTCTTT. This translates into CASSPRTGGVEAFF.

The chain combines TRBV2 with TRBJ2-1; no clear D gene. Germline V lookup: CDR1 SNHLY, CDR2 FYNNEI. The CDR3 loop spans 13 amino acids. Between the trimmed V and J ends, which lost 4 bases and 7 bases, there was a span of 11 bases. The CDR3 nucleotides read TGTGCCAGCAGTGGTGTTAGCCGAAATGAGCAGTTCTTC. This encodes CASSGVSRNEQFF.

The rearrangement joins TRBV11-2 to TRBJ2-2; TRBD1 matches at 8 bases. Germline values: CDR1 SGHAT, CDR2 FQNNGV. The CDR3 runs to 14 residues. V was clipped by 6 bases and J by 7 bases; unmatched bases: 7. The CDR3 loop is CASRDRGTHGELFF. The CDR3 region has the DNA TGTGCCAGCAGAGACAGGGGAACTCACGGGGAGCTGTTTTTT.

The genes are TRBV10-3 and TRBJ1-3; TRBD1 matches 11 bases. With 4 bases clipped from V and 1 base from J, the junction kept 3 bases outside the gene matches. From germline, CDR1 is ENHRY and CDR2 SYGVKD. The CDR3 runs 16 residues. CDR3 loop: CAISVGQGASGNTIYF. The CDR3 DNA sequence: TGTGCCATCAGTGTAGGACAGGGGGCATCTGGAAACACCATATATTTT.

This clone was seen only a few times. The chain links TRBV28 to TRBJ2-7; 9 bases agree with TRBD1. The CDR3 has 14 residues. The V and J ends lost 6 bases and 4 bases, in that order; junction bases with no gene match: 7. Germline V gives CDR1 MDHEN, CDR2 SYDVKM. The CDR3, as DNA: TGTGCCAGCAGCCCCGGGGGGACAGGGTACGAGCAGTACTTC. This codes for CASSPGGTGYEQYF.